This T cell receptor (beta chain) was captured in a study of T cell repertoires in cytomegalovirus infection. Study overall: As its CMV epitopes, the study selected recently identified HLA-C-restricted and well-studied HLA-B-restricted targets. Matching HLA type, along with CMV infection, was indicated by public TCR beta signatures.

As for this clonotype: The target antigen is unknown.

With V trimmed by 6 bases and J by 4 bases, 9 bases remained unmatched. The germline gives CDR1 LNHDA, CDR2 SQIVND (reference sequence). The CDR3 extends over 15 amino acids. Points from the study as a whole: The ex vivo response was dominated by HLA-C-restricted CMV-specific TCR beta clonotypes. CMV carriers with the relevant HLA were identified by cumulative public TCR beta family frequency.

One entry per CDR3 protein results from TCRdb running MiXCR on the reads. The table records about 83,000 distinct CDR3 sequences, over 25% of them present only once. The chain recombines TRBV19 with TRBJ1-5; the match to TRBD1 covers 7 bases. Sample: CD8+ T cells from cultured PBMCs, taken from culture after CMV antigen stimulation. The clonotype comes from a human donor in good health (CMV status not recorded). Some clones in this sample may be carry-over from other donors' samples. In DNA form, the CDR3 reads TGTGCCAGTAGCCGGGACAGCGGCGTAAATCAGCCCCAGCATTTT. Its translation is CASSRDSGVNQPQHF.